This T cell receptor beta chain came from a study of OX40 agonist ivuxolimab in advanced cancers. Measured with immunoSEQ multiplex PCR; TCRdb has only the in-frame clones, and not every one. Of more than 85,000 clones listed, around 83% are singletons. This CDR3 comprises 13 residues. V was cut by 1 base and J by 9 bases, with 12 bases left in between. Germline CDR1 reads SEHNR; CDR2 reads FQNEAQ (reference sequence). This receptor was obtained from an adult with an advanced solid tumor such as melanoma, head and neck, liver or kidney cancer. The sample was CD4+ or CD8+ T cells sorted from blood, taken in a trial of the OX40 agonist ivuxolimab. V and J are TRBV7-9 and TRBJ2-5; D gene unclear. As DNA, the CDR3 is TGTGCCAGCAGCTTAGGACTGGGAAGTGCCCAGTACTTC. Translation gives CASSLGLGSAQYF.